Listed below are T cell receptor beta chains from one sample, sequenced in a study of cytomegalovirus exposure and HLA in healthy donors. The table came from immunoSEQ multiplex PCR; TCRdb's copy has only in-frame clones and leaves some out. Here the sample spans about 77,000 clones, less than 80% being singletons. Input material: PBMCs. These receptors were taken from a woman between 35 and 50 years old in good health and CMV-seronegative. CDR3s include the opening cysteine and the closing phenylalanine or tryptophan.

V: TRBV7-9; J: TRBJ1-1; CDR3: CASSPGGGSTEAFF
V: TRBV9; J: TRBJ2-3; CDR3: CASSVEGTSGTDTQYF
V: TRBV18; J: TRBJ1-3; CDR3: CASSPEINSSGNTIYF
V: TRBV9; J: TRBJ1-2; CDR3: CASSVGGQGYGYTF
V: TRBV7-2; J: TRBJ2-5; CDR3: CASSQDRANQETQYF
V: TRBV29-1; J: TRBJ2-3; CDR3: CSVELPSGSTDTQYF
V: TRBV30; J: TRBJ1-1; CDR3: CAWKGTGGAFF
V: TRBV6-1; J: TRBJ2-1; CDR3: CASSINRNNEQFF
V: TRBV6-5; J: TRBJ1-2; CDR3: CASSYLSGQLGYGYTF
V: TRBV10-2; J: TRBJ2-5; CDR3: CASSFGQETQYF
V: TRBV9; J: TRBJ2-4; CDR3: CASSVRGNGDIQYF